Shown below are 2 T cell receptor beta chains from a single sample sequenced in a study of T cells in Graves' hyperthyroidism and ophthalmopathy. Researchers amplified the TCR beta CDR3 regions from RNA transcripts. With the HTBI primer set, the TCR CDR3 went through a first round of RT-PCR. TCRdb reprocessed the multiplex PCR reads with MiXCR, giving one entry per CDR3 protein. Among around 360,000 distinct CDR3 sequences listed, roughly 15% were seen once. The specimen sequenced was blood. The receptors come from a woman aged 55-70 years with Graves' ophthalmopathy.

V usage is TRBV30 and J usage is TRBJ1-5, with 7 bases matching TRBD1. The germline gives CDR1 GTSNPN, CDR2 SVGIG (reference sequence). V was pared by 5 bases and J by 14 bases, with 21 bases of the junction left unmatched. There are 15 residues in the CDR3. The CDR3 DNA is TGTGCCTGGGGGGACAGCGCCCGTGAATCAGCTCCTGAGCATTTT. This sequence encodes CAWGDSARESAPEHF.

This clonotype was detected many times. CDR3 sequence reads: CASSLGLGDYNEQFF. The CDR3 DNA is TGTGCCAGCAGCCTAGGGCTTGGGGACTACAATGAGCAGTTCTTC. V and J are TRBV11-1 and TRBJ2-1; D call uncertain. Trimming removed 5 bases at V and 3 bases at J, with 14 bases between. CDR1 and CDR2 (germline): SGHAT, FQDESV (reference sequence). The CDR3 runs 15 residues. Full variable domain (rest looked up from reference TRBV11-1 and TRBJ2-1): EAEVAQSPRYKITEKSQAVAFWCDPISGHATLYWYRQILGQGPELLVQFQDESVVDDSQLPKDRFSAERLKGVDSTLKIQPAELGDSAMYLCASSLGLGDYNEQFFGPGTRLTVL.